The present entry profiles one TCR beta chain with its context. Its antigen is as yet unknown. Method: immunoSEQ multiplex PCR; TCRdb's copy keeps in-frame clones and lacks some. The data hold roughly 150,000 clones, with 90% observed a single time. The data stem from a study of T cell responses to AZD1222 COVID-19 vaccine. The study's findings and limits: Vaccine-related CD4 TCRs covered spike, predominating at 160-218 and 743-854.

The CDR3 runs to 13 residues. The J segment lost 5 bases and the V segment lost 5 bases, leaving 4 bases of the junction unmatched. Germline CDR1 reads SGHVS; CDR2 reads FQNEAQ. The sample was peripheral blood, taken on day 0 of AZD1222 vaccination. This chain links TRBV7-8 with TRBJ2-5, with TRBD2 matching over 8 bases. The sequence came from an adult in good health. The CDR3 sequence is CASSTAGVETQYF. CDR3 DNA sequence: TGTGCCAGCAGCACAGCGGGAGTGGAGACCCAGTACTTC.